This T cell receptor (beta chain) was recovered during a study of immune evolution from preneoplasia to lung adenocarcinoma. Generated by immunoSEQ multiplex PCR, the TCRdb table keeps only in-frame clones and is missing some. The repertoire includes around 5,700 clones, around 82% of them detected once, and approximately 8% sits in the top ten. The CDR3 is 14 amino acids. CDR1 SGHRS and CDR2 YFSETQ come from the germline V gene. V was pared by 2 bases and J by 8 bases, with 16 bases between. The sample comprised FFPE lung adenocarcinoma in situ tissue. The sequence derives from a donor older than 65 with lung adenocarcinoma. This rearrangement joins TRBV5-1 to TRBJ1-1; tentative D call: TRBD1 (5 bases). This CDR3 is CASSLTGTVTEAFF. CDR3 bases: TGCGCCAGCAGCTTAACCGGGACCGTCACCGAAGCTTTCTTT.